This TCR beta chain was documented in a study of blood T cells in healthy people across ages (dated by TCRdb to between 2014 and 2017). With respect to the entire study: In model experiments, template switching captured about one uniquely barcoded TCR beta cDNA molecule for every two T cells. Using deep sequencing normalized with unique cDNA molecular identifiers, the study measured how TCR beta repertoire diversity changes with age. Donors of different ages were randomly distributed across sequencing lanes to avoid experimental bias. The donors were split into four age groups: young (average about 16 years), middle-aged (39), aged (62) and long-lived (under 90). Two additional independent replicas of 1 million unique cDNA reads from the same blood draw were analyzed for two donors (one aged 18 to 29 and one aged 80 or older).

The method behind the library was 5' RACE. Sequencing was carried out with an Illumina HiSeq 2500. A second PCR of roughly 7 to 11 cycles was performed with a sample-barcoded 5' primer and a J-beta primer mix. A template-switch 5' adaptor carrying 12 random nucleotides introduced a unique molecular identifier onto each TCR beta cDNA molecule. Each sample yielded at least 3 million CDR3-containing paired-end reads. The Mint cDNA synthesis kit, primed by a TRBC-specific oligonucleotide, was used to synthesize first-strand cDNA from all RNA. Following uracil-DNA glycosylase treatment, all cDNA underwent a first 18-cycle PCR with the universal primers M1SS and BC2_uni_R. For the original study's pipeline: For normalization, 1 million high-quality reads were randomly selected from each sample, with every read carrying a distinct molecular identifier. Reads sharing molecular identifiers were discarded rather than binned into consensus sequences. MiTCR, set to a Q25 quality threshold and the strictest error-elimination algorithm, was used for CDR3 identification, clonotype clustering and error correction. A nonparametric unseen species model with Euler transformation was used to estimate lower-bound total TCR beta diversity. The raw public reads went through TCRdb reprocessing: fastp at Q25, MiXCR clone calling, in-frame beta chains kept. Rows matching on CDR3 protein sequence are summarized as one entry with the most common DNA and genes. The V and J calls reflect TCRdb's pipeline rather than the authors' work. Here the sample has over a million distinct CDR3 sequences; approximately 42% occur a single time. The top ten hold around 4% of the sample.

Systemically healthy Caucasian individuals from Russia, 35 to 50 in total and aged roughly 6 to 100 years, were included as donors. Each donor gave 8.5 to 10 milliliters of peripheral blood, collected into EDTA-treated Vacutainer tubes. Ficoll-Paque density-gradient centrifugation was used to isolate PBMCs, with at least 6.5 million obtained per sample. Trizol reagent was used to extract total RNA from the PBMCs, yielding at least 6 micrograms per sample. For every donor, an aliquot of PBMCs went through flow cytometry to measure the percentages of naive CD45RAhigh/CD27high T cells. Paper-wide results and their limitations: As age increased, observed TCR beta diversity per million T cells dropped in a roughly linear way, and a significant reduction was already evident by age 40. Compared with the aged group, the long-lived group had more naive CD4+ T cells, fewer expanded clones and increased TCR diversity, suggesting age selection. The CMV infection status of donors was not known, potentially confounding age-related changes in expanded clonotypes. Conclusive comparison of naive and antigen-experienced compartments was prevented by the profiling of bulk unsorted PBMCs. There was a strong correlation between observed TCR beta diversity and the percentage of naive T cells measured by flow cytometry. Estimates of total diversity from one million sequenced T cells were regarded as lower bounds and underestimates.

V and J are truncated by 0 bases and 4 bases respectively, leaving an intervening sequence of 19 bases. The CDR3 measures 18 amino acids from cysteine to phenylalanine. The DNA shown is the 54-base CDR3, in frame from base 1. The germline V gene sets CDR1 to LGHNA and CDR2 to YSLEER. Of note for this clonotype: Its antigen remains unidentified. No clone much larger than this one lies a single base away; base qualities are absent.

This clonotype was obtained from a woman aged 18-30 years in good health. Specimen: blood. This sequence uses TRBV4-3 and TRBJ2-1; the D assignment is uncertain and may be TRBD1 or TRBD2, with 5 bases supporting each. The CDR3 reads as follows: CASSQDEPGTLSYNEQFF. The sequenced DNA is TGCGCCAGCAGCCAAGATGAACCCGGGACCCTATCTTACAATGAGCAGTTCTTC.